The 12 T cell receptor beta chains reported below all come from one sample, sequenced in a study of OX40 agonist ivuxolimab in advanced cancers. Using immunoSEQ multiplex PCR, the repertoire was profiled, and TCRdb retains in-frame clones only, with some absent. The table has approximately 70,000 clones, roughly four fifths seen once. Sequenced here: CD4+ or CD8+ T cells sorted from blood, sampled in a trial of the OX40 agonist ivuxolimab. The source of these receptors is an adult with an advanced solid tumor such as melanoma, head and neck, liver or kidney cancer.

V is TRBV5-8 and J is TRBJ2-5, with D unresolved. The CDR3 runs to 14 residues. CDR1 and CDR2 (germline): SGHTS, YDEGEE. Deletions cut 4 bases from V and 5 bases from J, with 15 bases between. CDR3 loop: CASSGRLPPETQYF. CDR3 DNA: TGTGCCAGCAGCGGACGACTTCCGCCGGAGACCCAGTACTTC.

The chain carries TRBV7-2 and TRBJ2-2; perhaps TRBD1 as D (6 bases). V was trimmed by 1 base and J by 3 bases, leaving 15 bases between them. The germline CDR1 and CDR2 sequences are SGHTA and FQGNSA. This CDR3 has 17 residues. The CDR3, as DNA: TGTGCCAGCAGCTTAGTTGGGGGCCGACTGGACACCGGGGAGCTGTTTTTT. Its translation: CASSLVGGRLDTGELFF.

The V gene is TRBV9, the J gene TRBJ2-7; 7 positions agree with TRBD2. This CDR3 has 16 residues. Germline V lookup: CDR1 SGDLS, CDR2 YYNGEE. Trimming at V came to 0 bases and at J to 2 bases, leaving 8 bases not matched to a gene. As DNA, the CDR3 is TGTGCCAGCAGCGTAGGGGGCTGGGGGGGGGCCTACGAGCAGTACTTC. Translating gives CASSVGGWGGAYEQYF.

This clone was seen a few times. Other nucleotide sequences from this sample produce the same CDR3. The chain uses TRBV5-1 and TRBJ2-3; no clear D gene. Germline CDR1 and CDR2: SGHRS and YFSETQ. This CDR3 is 12 amino acids long. V was pared by 0 bases and J by 3 bases, with 2 bases between. CDR3 in amino acids: CASSLETDTQYF. DNA of the CDR3: TGCGCCAGCAGCTTGGAAACAGATACGCAGTATTTT.

The chain recombines TRBV19 with TRBJ2-5, with TRBD1 identical over 10 bases. Germline CDR1 LNHDA, CDR2 SQIVND (reference sequence). The junction had 8 bases not matched to a gene; V was cut back by 5 bases and J by 5 bases. The CDR3 loop spans 15 amino acids. DNA for the CDR3: TGTGCCAGTAGTCACAAGACAGGGGGCAGGGAGACCCAGTACTTC. It encodes CASSHKTGGRETQYF.

V is TRBV5-1 and J is TRBJ2-4; no reliable D call. In germline, CDR1 is SGHRS, CDR2 YFSETQ. With 0 bases removed from V and 2 bases from J, the gap between germline ends came to 6 bases. The CDR3 length is 14 residues. The CDR3 nucleotides read TGCGCCAGCAGCTTGGATCGGTCCAAAAACATTCAGTACTTC. It is translated as CASSLDRSKNIQYF.

V usage is TRBV13 and J usage is TRBJ2-5, with D tentatively TRBD1 (6 bases). V was pared by 0 bases and J by 5 bases, with 13 bases between. This CDR3 spans 15 amino acids. CDR1 is PRHDT and CDR2 is FYEKMQ in the germline V gene (reference sequence). The CDR3 region is CASSLGQGNWETQYF. The CDR3 DNA is TGTGCCAGCAGCTTAGGACAGGGTAATTGGGAGACCCAGTACTTC.

The chain couples TRBV9 to TRBJ2-2, with a tentative D call TRBD1 (6 bases). Germline-derived CDR1 and CDR2 are SGDLS and YYNGEE. V shed 3 bases and J shed 0 bases, with 21 bases lying between them. This CDR3 has 19 residues. As DNA, the CDR3 is TGTGCCAGCAGCGCGTCCGATACAGGGAAAGGAGCGAACACCGGGGAGCTGTTTTTT. Its protein is CASSASDTGKGANTGELFF.

The V and J genes are TRBV10-1 and TRBJ2-7, with D possibly being TRBD2 (5 bases). Per the germline V gene, CDR1 is WNHNN and CDR2 is SYGVQD (reference sequence). V gave up 1 base and J gave up 4 bases, with 20 bases separating them. The CDR3 contains 17 residues. The CDR3 region is CASSEFNGKTALYEQYF. The CDR3 coding sequence is TGCGCCAGCAGTGAGTTTAACGGGAAGACGGCTTTATACGAGCAGTACTTC.

This clone was seen more than once but under ten times. The chain uses TRBV11-2 and TRBJ2-1, with 9 bases matching TRBD2. With 5 bases clipped from V and 8 bases from J, the junction kept 13 bases outside the gene matches. This CDR3 is built from 16 residues. Germline V gene lookup returns CDR1 SGHAT and CDR2 FQNNGV. The DNA for the CDR3 is TGTGCCAGCAGCCTGAGGGTAGCGGGAGTGAGCGATGAGCAGTTCTTC. Its translation: CASSLRVAGVSDEQFF.

The chain combines TRBV4-1 with TRBJ2-2, with 7 bases that match TRBD1. There are 15 residues in the CDR3. The germline CDR1 and CDR2 sequences are MGHRA and YSYEKL. V shed 4 bases, J shed 1 base, and the junction held 3 bases outside the gene matches. The chain's CDR3 is CASSPRQGNTGELFF. The DNA for the CDR3 is TGCGCCAGCAGCCCCCGACAGGGGAACACCGGGGAGCTGTTTTTT.

The chain recombines TRBV19 with TRBJ2-3; D remains unclear. Per germline, CDR1 LNHDA and CDR2 SQIVND (reference sequence). The V gene lost 3 bases and the J gene lost 0 bases, with 13 bases spanning the gap. The length of the CDR3 is 16 residues. CDR3 sequence reads: CASSIRQISSTDTQYF. CDR3 DNA: TGTGCCAGTAGTATCCGGCAAATCTCTAGCACAGATACGCAGTATTTT.